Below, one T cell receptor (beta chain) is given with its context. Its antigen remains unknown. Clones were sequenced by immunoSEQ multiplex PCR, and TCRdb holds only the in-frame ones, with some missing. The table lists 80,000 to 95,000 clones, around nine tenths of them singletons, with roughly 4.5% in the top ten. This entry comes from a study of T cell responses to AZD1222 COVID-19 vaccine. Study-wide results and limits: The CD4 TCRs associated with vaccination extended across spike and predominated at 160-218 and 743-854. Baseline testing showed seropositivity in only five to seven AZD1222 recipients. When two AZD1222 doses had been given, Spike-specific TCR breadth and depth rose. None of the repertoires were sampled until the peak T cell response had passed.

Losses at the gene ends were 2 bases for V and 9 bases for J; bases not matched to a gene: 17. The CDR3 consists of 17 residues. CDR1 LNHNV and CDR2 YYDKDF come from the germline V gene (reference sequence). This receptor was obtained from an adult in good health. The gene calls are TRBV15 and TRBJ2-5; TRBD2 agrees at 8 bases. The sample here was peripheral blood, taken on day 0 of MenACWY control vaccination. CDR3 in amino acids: CATSRKETSAGYWAQYF. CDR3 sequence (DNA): TGTGCCACCAGCAGAAAAGAGACTAGCGCGGGGTACTGGGCCCAGTACTTC. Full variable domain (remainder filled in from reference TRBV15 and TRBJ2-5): DAMVIQNPRYQVTQFGKPVTLSCSQTLNHNVMYWYQQKSSQAPKLLFHYYDKDFNNEADTPDNFQSRRPNTSFCFLDIRSPGLGDTAMYLCATSRKETSAGYWAQYFGPGTRLLVL.